Presented here are 29 T cell receptor beta chains from one specimen sequenced in a study of blood T cell repertoires in COVID-19. Using immunoSEQ multiplex PCR, the repertoire was profiled, and TCRdb retains in-frame clones only, with some absent. The sample comprises 120,000 to 150,000 clones, approximately 80% of which are singletons, and 1.5% to 2% rests with the top ten. The sample was peripheral blood. Receptors originate from a human donor in a cohort sampled during active COVID-19.

The chain carries TRBV5-8 and TRBJ2-7; perhaps TRBD2 as D (6 bases). V lost 3 bases and J lost 3, with 16 bases in between. Germline CDR1 reads SGHTS; CDR2 reads YDEGEE. This CDR3 spans 15 amino acids. The CDR3 DNA reads as TGTGCCAGCAGCTACCAATCCGGACTACTCTACGAGCAGTACTTC. Protein product: CASSYQSGLLYEQYF.

This clone was observed once. The rearrangement links TRBV7-8 to TRBJ2-7; D unresolved. Trimming took off 1 base at V and 6 bases at J, with 10 bases between the two ends. This CDR3 is built from 13 residues. The V gene's germline CDR1 is SGHVS and CDR2 FQNEAQ. The CDR3 nucleotides are TGTGCCAGCAGCTTAGAGTCGAGGTTCGAGCAGTACTTC. It encodes CASSLESRFEQYF. The full variable domain, in which reference TRBV7-8 and TRBJ2-7 provide the parts outside the CDR3, is GAGVSQSPRYKVAKRGQDVALRCDPISGHVSLFWYQQALGQGPEFLTYFQNEAQLDKSGLPSDRFFAERPEGSVSTLKIQRTQQEDSAVYLCASSLESRFEQYFGPGTRLTVT.

The V and J genes are TRBV30 and TRBJ1-1; 9 nucleotides line up with TRBD1. J lost 5 bases, V lost 1 base, and 11 bases had no gene match. This CDR3 has 16 residues. Per germline, CDR1 GTSNPN and CDR2 SVGIG (reference sequence). CDR3 residues: CAWSGLQGAGRTEAFF. CDR3 nucleotide sequence: TGTGCCTGGAGTGGACTACAGGGGGCTGGGCGGACTGAAGCTTTCTTT.

The chain recombines TRBV28 with TRBJ1-6; 8 nucleotides agree with TRBD1. Germline V gene data show CDR1 as MDHEN and CDR2 as SYDVKM. V shed 3 bases, J shed 14 bases, and the junction held 12 bases outside the gene matches. This CDR3 contains 15 residues. CDR3 bases: TGTGCCAGCAGTTTTATTTCAGGGGGCGAGAAGGCCCTCCACTTT. Translated, it gives CASSFISGGEKALHF.

This clone was seen more than once but under ten times. This chain connects TRBV6-5 to TRBJ2-1, with 12 nucleotides matching TRBD2. Per the germline V gene, CDR1 is MNHEY and CDR2 is SVGAGI. V was pared by 5 bases and J by 5 bases, with 4 bases of the junction left unmatched. The CDR3 is made up of 15 amino acids. The CDR3: CASSILAGGDNEQFF. The CDR3 nucleotides read TGTGCCAGCAGTATTCTAGCGGGAGGGGACAATGAGCAGTTCTTC.

The J gene is TRBJ2-7, the V gene TRBV5-1; D possibly corresponds to TRBD1 (7 bases). Germline CDR1 is SGHRS and CDR2 is YFSETQ. Trimming removed 3 bases from V and 6 bases from J, with 13 bases in between. The CDR3 loop spans 13 amino acids. This chain's CDR3 is CASSSRGDSEQYF. CDR3 bases: TGCGCCAGCAGCTCGAGGGGGGACAGCGAGCAGTACTTC.

This chain uses TRBV7-6 with TRBJ2-1; D may be TRBD2 (6 bases). The CDR3 has 15 residues. Germline CDR1 and CDR2: SGHVS and FNYEAQ. V was clipped by 4 bases and J by 6 bases, with 16 bases between them. CDR3 protein: CASSSRGLKGNEQFF. In DNA, the CDR3 is TGTGCCAGCAGCTCGCGCGGACTAAAAGGCAATGAGCAGTTCTTC.

V usage is TRBV7-2 and J usage is TRBJ2-7; TRBD2 aligns across 11 bases. The V segment lost 4 bases and the J segment 2 bases; nucleotides outside the gene matches: 4. The CDR3 is 15 amino acids. Germline loops: CDR1 SGHTA, CDR2 FQGNSA. This CDR3 reads CASSSGLAGTYEQYF. The DNA of the CDR3 is TGTGCCAGCAGCTCTGGACTAGCGGGCACCTACGAGCAGTACTTC.

This clone has just a few counts. For the CDR3, the DNA is TGTGCCAGCAGCCACAGGGGATGGTCACCCCTCCACTTT. This codes for CASSHRGWSPLHF. The chain carries TRBV5-4 and TRBJ1-6; 7 bases align to TRBD1. V dropped 4 bases and J dropped 10; count of bases not matched to a gene: 5. The germline V gene has CDR1 SGHNT and CDR2 YYREEE (reference sequence). This CDR3 has 13 residues.

This chain joins TRBV5-8 and TRBJ1-5, with TRBD1 matching 8 bases. This CDR3 comprises 15 residues. The junction had 10 bases not matched to a gene; V was cut back by 4 bases and J by 7 bases. Germline V gene sequence: CDR1 SGHTS, CDR2 YDEGEE. The CDR3 region has the DNA TGTGCCAGCAGCAGGGCAAGGACAGGGTTCCAGCCCCAGCATTTT. Its protein product is CASSRARTGFQPQHF.

This clone was seen just once. This chain links TRBV4-3 with TRBJ2-7; TRBD2 matches at 12 bases. The CDR3 spans 15 residues. Germline V gene lookup returns CDR1 LGHNA and CDR2 YSLEER. Trimming took 1 base from V and 4 from J; bases not matched to a gene: 2. CDR3 loop: CASSQGLAGGYEQYF. The CDR3, as DNA: TGCGCCAGCAGCCAAGGGCTAGCGGGAGGGTACGAGCAGTACTTC.

This clone is a singleton in its sample. V gene TRBV29-1 combines with J gene TRBJ1-2, with TRBD1 matching over 10 bases. Germline V lookup: CDR1 SQVTM, CDR2 ANQGSEA. With 7 bases clipped from V and 8 bases from J, the junction kept 10 bases outside the gene matches. The CDR3 is 13 amino acids. The chain's CDR3 is CSALRQGARGYTF. The CDR3 nucleotides read TGCAGCGCCCTCAGACAGGGGGCCCGGGGCTACACCTTC. The variable domain in full, completed from reference TRBV29-1 and TRBJ1-2, reads SAVISQKPSRDICQRGTSLTIQCQVDSQVTMMFWYRQQPGQSLTLIATANQGSEATYESGFVIDKFPISRPNLTFSTLTVSNMSPEDSSIYLCSALRQGARGYTFGSGTRLTVV.

This clone is a singleton in its sample. V gene TRBV29-1 combines with J gene TRBJ1-2; 10 bases map to TRBD1. The germline gives CDR1 SQVTM, CDR2 ANQGSEA. Unmatched junction bases numbered 9, after V lost 3 bases and J lost 8 bases. This CDR3 comprises 14 residues. CDR3 nucleotide sequence: TGCAGCGTTGATGCGACAGGGGGCGCACCCGGCTACACCTTC. It encodes CSVDATGGAPGYTF.

This chain links TRBV11-1 with TRBJ1-2; 10 bases align to TRBD1. In germline, CDR1 is SGHAT, CDR2 FQDESV (reference sequence). V dropped 5 bases and J dropped 2; count of bases not matched to a gene: 8. The CDR3 is 16 amino acids. For the CDR3, the DNA is TGTGCCAGCAGCCCAGCGTGGGGACAGGGGAACTATGGCTACACCTTC. Amino acid sequence: CASSPAWGQGNYGYTF.

This chain's CDR3 is CASSPWDRALGEQYF. The CDR3 DNA sequence: TGTGCCAGCAGCCCTTGGGACAGGGCCCTTGGGGAGCAGTACTTC. This sequence joins TRBV3-1 (or the pseudogene TRBV3-2) and TRBJ2-7, with TRBD1 identical over 9 bases. Germline V gene data show CDR1 as LGHDT and CDR2 as YNNKEL (reference sequence). The CDR3 length is 15 residues. J lost 7 bases, V lost 4 bases, and 11 bases had no gene match.

The chain links TRBV29-1 to TRBJ2-3; maybe TRBD2 (6 bases). Trimming left V 6 bases short and J 1 base short, with 26 bases between. The germline gives CDR1 SQVTM, CDR2 ANQGSEA. The CDR3 loop spans 18 amino acids. The CDR3 sequence: CSVRHPGNLAWGTDTQYF. The CDR3 DNA reads TGCAGCGTCCGTCACCCCGGGAATCTAGCGTGGGGCACAGATACGCAGTATTTT.

This rearrangement joins TRBV5-4 to TRBJ2-7, with D possibly matching TRBD1 (6 bases). V shed 2 bases and J shed 6 bases, with 21 bases lying between them. The CDR3 runs 16 residues. CDR1 and CDR2 (germline): SGHNT, YYREEE (reference sequence). CDR3 nucleotide sequence: TGTGCCAGCAGCTTAGGGGGTTGGGGAATACCCCCCGAGCAGTACTTC. Residues: CASSLGGWGIPPEQYF.

This chain connects TRBV30 to TRBJ2-7, with 8 bases lining up with TRBD1. Unmatched junction bases numbered 5, after V lost 3 bases and J lost 1 base. CDR3 length: 14 residues. CDR1 and CDR2 (germline): GTSNPN, SVGIG (reference sequence). CDR3 region: CAWSRRDRSYEQYF. The CDR3 DNA sequence: TGTGCCTGGAGCAGACGGGACAGGTCCTACGAGCAGTACTTC.

The CDR3 spells CASSPAGPSNEQFF. In DNA, the CDR3 is TGTGCCAGCTCACCAGCAGGGCCGAGCAATGAGCAGTTCTTC. The chain has TRBV18 and TRBJ2-1; D is possibly TRBD1 (5 bases). The CDR3 length is 14 residues. Germline V gives CDR1 KGHSH, CDR2 LQKENI. The V gene lost 2 bases and the J gene lost 6 bases, with 11 bases spanning the gap.

The chain joins TRBV7-2 to TRBJ2-1; D is possibly TRBD2 (6 bases). The V end was cut by 4 bases, the J end by 6 bases, with 16 bases between. This CDR3 has 15 amino acids. Per germline, CDR1 SGHTA and CDR2 FQGNSA. The CDR3 nucleotides are TGTGCCAGCAGCTCACGACTAGTGTCAGCCAATGAGCAGTTCTTC. Translated: CASSSRLVSANEQFF.

J is TRBJ2-3 and V is TRBV6-5; possibly TRBD2 for D (5 bases). CDR3 size: 14 residues. Germline V gene lookup returns CDR1 MNHEY and CDR2 SVGAGI. V lost 4 bases, J lost 2 bases, and 10 bases lay in between. This chain's CDR3 is CASSSGLSTDTQYF. The DNA of the CDR3 is TGTGCCAGCAGTTCAGGACTGTCCACAGATACGCAGTATTTT.

V is TRBV2 and J is TRBJ2-7; TRBD2 matches 9 bases. V gave up 7 bases and J gave up 5 bases; unmatched junction bases: 9. The length of the CDR3 is 14 residues. CDR1 is SNHLY, CDR2 FYNNEI, per germline. This CDR3 is CASMWLAGFDEQYF. CDR3 nucleotides: TGTGCCAGCATGTGGCTAGCGGGATTTGACGAGCAGTACTTC.

This clone occurred once. The chain couples TRBV19 to TRBJ1-6; D is ambiguous. Trimming left V 4 bases short and J 6 bases short, with 7 bases between. Germline-derived CDR1 and CDR2 are LNHDA and SQIVND (reference sequence). The CDR3 length is 13 residues. CDR3 DNA: TGTGCCAGTAGTACAGGCCGTAATTCACCCCTCCACTTT. The encoded protein is CASSTGRNSPLHF.

The chain couples TRBV28 to TRBJ2-7; TRBD2 matches 11 bases. This CDR3 contains 15 residues. In germline, CDR1 is MDHEN, CDR2 SYDVKM. The trim removed 5 bases at V and 1 base at J, leaving 4 bases unmatched. The CDR3 DNA reads TGTGCCAGCAGTCGCGGGACTAGCGGTTCCTACGAGCAGTACTTC. Protein product: CASSRGTSGSYEQYF.

The V call is TRBV3-1 (or the pseudogene TRBV3-2), the J call TRBJ2-6; the D gene is possibly TRBD1 (6 bases). The germline V gene has CDR1 LGHDT and CDR2 YNNKEL (reference sequence). CDR3 length: 16 residues. Trimming pared 4 bases from V and 4 bases from J, leaving 14 bases between. CDR3 loop: CASSPTRGWGANVLTF. CDR3 coding DNA: TGTGCCAGCAGCCCTACCAGGGGCTGGGGGGCCAACGTCCTGACTTTC.

The V gene is TRBV11-2, the J gene TRBJ2-7; D perhaps matches TRBD2 (6 bases). The CDR3 is 16 amino acids. Per the germline V gene, CDR1 is SGHAT and CDR2 is FQNNGV. Trimming left V 5 bases short and J 3 bases short, with 20 bases between. CDR3 nucleotides: TGTGCCAGCAGCCCTACCCTCGGGATGGGAGGCTACGAGCAGTACTTC. It yields the protein CASSPTLGMGGYEQYF.

The chain combines TRBV5-1 with TRBJ2-1, with TRBD1 matching over 8 bases. The V gene's germline CDR1 is SGHRS and CDR2 YFSETQ. V was pared by 6 bases and J by 2 bases, with 7 bases of the junction left unmatched. There are 15 residues in the CDR3. DNA for the CDR3: TGCGCCAGCACCACCGGACAGGGCACCTACAATGAGCAGTTCTTC. Amino acids: CASTTGQGTYNEQFF.

The rearrangement joins TRBV18 to TRBJ2-3; 7 nucleotides agree with TRBD2. Looked up from germline, CDR1 is KGHSH and CDR2 is LQKENI. This CDR3 comprises 17 residues. Unmatched junction bases numbered 9, after V lost 3 bases and J lost 0 bases. CDR3 DNA sequence: TGTGCCAGCTCACCCCTGGGAGGGGCCTATAGCACAGATACGCAGTATTTT. Its protein product is CASSPLGGAYSTDTQYF.

The chain carries TRBV6-2 or TRBV6-3 and TRBJ2-3; 7 nucleotides agree with TRBD2. Trimming cost V 5 bases and J 2 bases; bases outside gene matches: 10. CDR3 length: 16 amino acids. Looked up from germline, CDR1 is MNHEY and CDR2 is SVGEGT. In nucleotides, the CDR3 is TGTGCCAGCAGTCCAGAGCGGGAAGGCCTCACAGATACGCAGTATTTT. As protein: CASSPEREGLTDTQYF.